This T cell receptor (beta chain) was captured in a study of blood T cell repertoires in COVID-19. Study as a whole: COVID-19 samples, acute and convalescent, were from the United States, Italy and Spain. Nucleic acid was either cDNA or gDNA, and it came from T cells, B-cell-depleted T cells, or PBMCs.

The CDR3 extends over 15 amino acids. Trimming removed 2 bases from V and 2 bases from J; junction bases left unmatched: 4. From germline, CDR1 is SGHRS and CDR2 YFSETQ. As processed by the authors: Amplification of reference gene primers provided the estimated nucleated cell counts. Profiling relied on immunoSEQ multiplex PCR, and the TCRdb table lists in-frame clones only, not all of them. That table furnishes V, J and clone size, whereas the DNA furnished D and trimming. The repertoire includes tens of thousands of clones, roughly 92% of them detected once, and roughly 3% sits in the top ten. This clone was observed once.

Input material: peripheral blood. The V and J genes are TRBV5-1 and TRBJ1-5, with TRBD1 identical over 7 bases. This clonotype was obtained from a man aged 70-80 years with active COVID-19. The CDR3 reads CASSLDRAGNQPQHF. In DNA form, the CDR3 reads TGCGCCAGCAGCTTAGACAGGGCTGGCAATCAGCCCCAGCATTTT.